A selection of T cell receptor beta chains follows, all from one sample in a study of CD8 T cells in ankylosing spondylitis. TCRdb used MiXCR to reprocess the 5' RACE reads, holding one entry per CDR3 protein. The repertoire consists of about 69,000 distinct CDR3 sequences, with about 5% occurring once and the leading ten covering approximately 2.1%. The sequenced sample was blood, either unsorted or a sorted T cell fraction (not recorded which). Receptors originate from a male donor with ankylosing spondylitis or in good health (not recorded which). Both conserved end residues are part of each CDR3. A D gene is named only where the DNA matches it firmly. Some rows have no size entry. The others give once, few or many, or a class for an expanded clone.

cdr3_nt: TGTGCCAGCAAAGATCGGGCTTTCTACGAGCAGTACTTC
cdr3_aa: CASKDRAFYEQYF
d_call: -
j_call: TRBJ2-7
clone_size: many
v_call: TRBV27

cdr3_nt: TGCGCCAGCAGTGACGGATCCTACGAGCAGTACTTC
cdr3_aa: CASSDGSYEQYF
d_call: -
j_call: TRBJ2-7
clone_size: many
v_call: TRBV10-1

cdr3_nt: TGTGCCAGCCGGGACAGGGGCCTCATGAACACTGAAGCTTTCTTT
cdr3_aa: CASRDRGLMNTEAFF
d_call: TRBD1
j_call: TRBJ1-1
clone_size: -
v_call: TRBV6-1

cdr3_nt: TGCAGCGTTGAAGTCGGTGGGTACTATGGCTACACCTTC
cdr3_aa: CSVEVGGYYGYTF
d_call: -
j_call: TRBJ1-2
clone_size: many
v_call: TRBV29-1

cdr3_nt: TGTGCCAGCAGTTATCAAGGCAGCATGAACACTGAAGCTTTCTTT
cdr3_aa: CASSYQGSMNTEAFF
d_call: -
j_call: TRBJ1-1
clone_size: many
v_call: TRBV27

cdr3_nt: TGCGCCAGCAGTGATACAGGGGGCACTAATGAAACACTGTTTTTT
cdr3_aa: CASSDTGGTNETLFF
d_call: TRBD1
j_call: TRBJ1-4
clone_size: -
v_call: TRBV5-1

cdr3_nt: TGTGCCAGCAGCTTACGGACGCCCGACAATGAGCAGTTCTTC
cdr3_aa: CASSLRTPDNEQFF
d_call: -
j_call: TRBJ2-1
clone_size: many
v_call: TRBV7-3

cdr3_nt: TGTGCCAGCAGGCCTGGAGCGGGGGGATTCTACAATGAGCAGTTCTTC
cdr3_aa: CASRPGAGGFYNEQFF
d_call: TRBD2
j_call: TRBJ2-1
clone_size: many
v_call: TRBV6-1

cdr3_nt: TGTGCCAGCAGCTCCCGATCGGCGCAGTATTTT
cdr3_aa: CASSSRSAQYF
d_call: -
j_call: TRBJ2-3
clone_size: many
v_call: TRBV7-9

cdr3_nt: TGTGCCACCAGTGACCCGGGATTGGGCTCTGGAAACACCATATATTTT
cdr3_aa: CATSDPGLGSGNTIYF
d_call: -
j_call: TRBJ1-3
clone_size: many
v_call: TRBV24-1

cdr3_nt: TGCAGCCTATACCGGGGGACCCAGTACTTC
cdr3_aa: CSLYRGTQYF
d_call: -
j_call: TRBJ2-5
clone_size: -
v_call: TRBV20-1

cdr3_nt: TGTGCCATCCGGGACAGGAACCAAGAGACCCAGTACTTC
cdr3_aa: CAIRDRNQETQYF
d_call: TRBD1
j_call: TRBJ2-5
clone_size: many
v_call: TRBV10-3

cdr3_nt: TGTGCCAGCAGCTTAGAGCTAGCACACTACGAGCAGTACTTC
cdr3_aa: CASSLELAHYEQYF
d_call: -
j_call: TRBJ2-7
clone_size: many
v_call: TRBV7-9

cdr3_nt: TGTGCCAGCGGAGATCAGGGGGACGAAAAACTGTTTTTT
cdr3_aa: CASGDQGDEKLFF
d_call: TRBD1
j_call: TRBJ1-4
clone_size: many
v_call: TRBV12-3/TRBV12-4

cdr3_nt: TGCAGCGTTGGGACACTTGAAAAACTGTTTTTT
cdr3_aa: CSVGTLEKLFF
d_call: -
j_call: TRBJ1-4
clone_size: many
v_call: TRBV29-1

cdr3_nt: TGTGCCAGCAGTGCGGGACCTAATGAAAAACTGTTTTTT
cdr3_aa: CASSAGPNEKLFF
d_call: -
j_call: TRBJ1-4
clone_size: few
v_call: TRBV2

cdr3_nt: TGCGCCAGCAGCTTGGCCCTGACTAGCGGGGGAAATGAGCAGTTCTTC
cdr3_aa: CASSLALTSGGNEQFF
d_call: TRBD2
j_call: TRBJ2-1
clone_size: many
v_call: TRBV5-1

cdr3_nt: TGCGCCAGCAGCCAACGACAGGGGGGCGAGCAGTACTTC
cdr3_aa: CASSQRQGGEQYF
d_call: TRBD1
j_call: TRBJ2-7
clone_size: many
v_call: TRBV4-3

cdr3_nt: TGCAGCGCCGGGGACAGCCCTCAGCCCCAGCATTTT
cdr3_aa: CSAGDSPQPQHF
d_call: TRBD1
j_call: TRBJ1-5
clone_size: few
v_call: TRBV29-1

cdr3_nt: TGCGCCAGCAGCTTGGCCAGGACAGCCCCCCCCTACGAGCAGTACTTC
cdr3_aa: CASSLARTAPPYEQYF
d_call: -
j_call: TRBJ2-7
clone_size: -
v_call: TRBV5-1

cdr3_nt: TGTGCCATCGGTGGATTCACGGACACCGGGGAGCTGTTTTTT
cdr3_aa: CAIGGFTDTGELFF
d_call: -
j_call: TRBJ2-2
clone_size: many
v_call: TRBV10-3

cdr3_nt: TGTGCCAGCACCCCGACTAGCGGGGCGTTAAATGAGCAGTTCTTC
cdr3_aa: CASTPTSGALNEQFF
d_call: TRBD2
j_call: TRBJ2-1
clone_size: many
v_call: TRBV12-3/TRBV12-4

cdr3_nt: TGTGCCAGTAGTATCCGGGACTATAGCACAGATACGCAGTATTTT
cdr3_aa: CASSIRDYSTDTQYF
d_call: TRBD2
j_call: TRBJ2-3
clone_size: many
v_call: TRBV19

cdr3_nt: TGTGCCAGCAGCCGAGGATCGGGCACTGAAGCTTTCTTT
cdr3_aa: CASSRGSGTEAFF
d_call: -
j_call: TRBJ1-1
clone_size: many
v_call: TRBV3-1

cdr3_nt: TGCAGTGCTAGTGAGGCTAGCGGGGGAGAGACCCAGTACTTC
cdr3_aa: CSASEASGGETQYF
d_call: TRBD2
j_call: TRBJ2-5
clone_size: many
v_call: TRBV20-1

cdr3_nt: TGTGCCACCAGGGTTATGAACACTGAAGCTTTCTTT
cdr3_aa: CATRVMNTEAFF
d_call: -
j_call: TRBJ1-1
clone_size: many
v_call: TRBV10-3

cdr3_nt: TGTGCCAGCAGTGAATTAGCGACCACAGATACGCAGTATTTT
cdr3_aa: CASSELATTDTQYF
d_call: -
j_call: TRBJ2-3
clone_size: many
v_call: TRBV25-1

cdr3_nt: TGTGCCATCAGTGGGACAGGGGAGACAGATACGCAGTATTTT
cdr3_aa: CAISGTGETDTQYF
d_call: TRBD1
j_call: TRBJ2-3
clone_size: many
v_call: TRBV10-3

cdr3_nt: TGTACCAGCAGTGGACTAGCGGGCCGAGGGGAGCAGCTCTTC
cdr3_aa: CTSSGLAGRGEQLF
d_call: TRBD2
j_call: TRBJ2-1
clone_size: once
v_call: TRBV6-1

cdr3_nt: TGTGCCAGCAGCTTACAGGGGGCCAAAAACATTCAGTACTTC
cdr3_aa: CASSLQGAKNIQYF
d_call: -
j_call: TRBJ2-4
clone_size: many
v_call: TRBV7-6

cdr3_nt: TGTGGGGCCTGTGATTTTGCCCCCAGAACTCAGGGGGCGCATTATAGAAGCAATCAGCCCCAGCATTTT
cdr3_aa: CGACDFAPRTQGAHYRSNQPQHF
d_call: TRBD1
j_call: TRBJ1-5
clone_size: -
v_call: TRBV24-1

cdr3_nt: TGTGCCAGCAGCCAAGGACGGCTCGGATCAGATTACAATGAGCAGTTCTTC
cdr3_aa: CASSQGRLGSDYNEQFF
d_call: -
j_call: TRBJ2-1
clone_size: many
v_call: TRBV3-1

cdr3_nt: TGTGCCAGCAGGATGACAGGGGGGCGGTTACACAATGAGCAGTTCTTC
cdr3_aa: CASRMTGGRLHNEQFF
d_call: TRBD1
j_call: TRBJ2-1
clone_size: -
v_call: TRBV12-3/TRBV12-4

cdr3_nt: TGCGCCAGCAGCTTGGGACAGGGCGGCACTGAAGCTTTCTTT
cdr3_aa: CASSLGQGGTEAFF
d_call: TRBD1
j_call: TRBJ1-1
clone_size: many
v_call: TRBV5-1

cdr3_nt: TGCGCCAGCAGCACTGGGACAACTGGAAACACCATATATTTT
cdr3_aa: CASSTGTTGNTIYF
d_call: -
j_call: TRBJ1-3
clone_size: many
v_call: TRBV5-1

cdr3_nt: TGTGCCAGCAGCGTCGACAATGAGCAGTTCTTC
cdr3_aa: CASSVDNEQFF
d_call: -
j_call: TRBJ2-1
clone_size: many
v_call: TRBV9